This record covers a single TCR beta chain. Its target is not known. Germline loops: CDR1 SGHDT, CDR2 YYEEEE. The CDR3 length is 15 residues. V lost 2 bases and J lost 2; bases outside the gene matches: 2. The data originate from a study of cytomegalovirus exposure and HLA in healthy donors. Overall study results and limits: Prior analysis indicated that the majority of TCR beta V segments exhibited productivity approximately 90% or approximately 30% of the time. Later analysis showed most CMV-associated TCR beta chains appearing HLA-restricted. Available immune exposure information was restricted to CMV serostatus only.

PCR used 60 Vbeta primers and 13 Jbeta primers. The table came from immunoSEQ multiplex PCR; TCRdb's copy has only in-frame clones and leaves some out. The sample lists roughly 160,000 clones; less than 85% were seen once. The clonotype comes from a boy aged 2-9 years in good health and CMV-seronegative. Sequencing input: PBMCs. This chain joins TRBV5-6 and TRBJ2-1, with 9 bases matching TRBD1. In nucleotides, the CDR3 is TGTGCCAGCAGCTTCACAGGGGGCCCCTACAATGAGCAGTTCTTC. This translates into CASSFTGGPYNEQFF.